Below are 15 T cell receptor beta chains sequenced from a single sample in a study of blood T cell repertoires in COVID-19. Measured with immunoSEQ multiplex PCR; TCRdb has only the in-frame clones, and not every one. The top ten clones hold around 8% of a sample with 540,000 or so clones, about 88% of them seen once. Sequences were obtained from peripheral blood. The receptors derive from a woman in her forties or fifties with COVID-19, enrolled during active disease.

J is TRBJ1-1 and V is TRBV29-1; TRBD1 is a possible D gene (6 bases). Germline CDR1 SQVTM, CDR2 ANQGSEA. The ends were cut back, 7 bases at V and 3 bases at J, with 18 bases in the middle. The CDR3 has 14 residues. The CDR3 DNA reads as TGCAGCGCGATGGACAGCGGGGCTTACACTGAAGCTTTCTTT. Its protein is CSAMDSGAYTEAFF.

This clone was counted between two and nine times. The chain has TRBV11-3 and TRBJ2-2; D unclear. The CDR3 covers 13 residues. V lost 8 bases and J 3 bases, leaving 10 bases between the germline ends. The germline V gene has CDR1 SGHNT and CDR2 YENEEA. CDR3 nucleotides: TGTGCCAGCGCGACAACGGACACCGGGGAGCTGTTTTTT. Its protein product is CASATTDTGELFF.

The chain uses TRBV27 and TRBJ2-7; D is perhaps TRBD2 (5 bases). The CDR3 is made up of 13 amino acids. Per the germline V gene, CDR1 is MNHEY and CDR2 is SMNVEV (reference sequence). Deletions cut 5 bases from V and 3 bases from J, with 11 bases between. In DNA, the CDR3 is TGTGCCAGCAGTCCGACTAATCGCTACGAGCAGTACTTC. Translating it yields CASSPTNRYEQYF.

The chain couples TRBV28 to TRBJ1-4; 9 bases agree with TRBD1. The ends lost 5 bases at V and 8 bases at J; junction bases unmatched: 12. Germline CDR1 is MDHEN and CDR2 is SYDVKM. The CDR3 contains 16 residues. CDR3 sequence (DNA): TGTGCCAGCAGTCAAACCTACCGGGACAGGGTGGAAAAACTGTTTTTT. As protein: CASSQTYRDRVEKLFF.

This clone was seen a single time. V and J are TRBV19 and TRBJ1-5, with TRBD1 matching 7 bases. V was clipped by 6 bases and J by 7 bases; unmatched bases: 9. Germline V lookup: CDR1 LNHDA, CDR2 SQIVND (reference sequence). This CDR3 contains 14 residues. The CDR3 DNA sequence: TGTGCCAGTAGCCAGACAGGGTCTTCCCAGCCCCAGCATTTT. This encodes CASSQTGSSQPQHF.

This clone has more than one count but fewer than ten. The chain uses TRBV3-1 (or the pseudogene TRBV3-2) and TRBJ1-5; D possibly corresponds to TRBD1 (5 bases). The CDR3 extends over 14 amino acids. Germline CDR1 reads LGHDT; CDR2 reads YNNKEL (reference sequence). Trimming stripped 1 base from V and 2 bases from J, with 6 bases between. The CDR3 region is CASSQVGGNQPQHF. The CDR3, as DNA: TGTGCCAGCAGCCAAGTAGGGGGCAATCAGCCCCAGCATTTT.

The chain uses TRBV18 and TRBJ1-3; tentatively, D is TRBD1 (6 bases). In germline, CDR1 is KGHSH, CDR2 LQKENI. The CDR3 is made up of 13 amino acids. The V and J ends lost 5 bases and 2 bases respectively, with 7 bases between them. The CDR3, as DNA: TGTGCCAGCTCAACAGGGACTGGAAACACCATATATTTT. Translating it yields CASSTGTGNTIYF.

The chain links TRBV28 to TRBJ2-1, with 13 nucleotides matching TRBD2. Germline V lookup: CDR1 MDHEN, CDR2 SYDVKM. This CDR3 contains 15 residues. Trimming at V came to 8 bases and at J to 9 bases, leaving 10 bases not matched to a gene. The CDR3, as DNA: TGTGCCAGCTACGAGACTAGCGGGGGGACCGCTGAGCAGTTCTTC. It encodes CASYETSGGTAEQFF.

This sequence joins TRBV30 and TRBJ1-2, with D maybe TRBD1 (5 bases). V was cut by 1 base and J by 4 bases, with 7 bases left in between. Looked up from germline, CDR1 is GTSNPN and CDR2 is SVGIG (reference sequence). This CDR3 has 12 residues. CDR3 sequence reads: CAWSGGSYGYTF. The DNA for the CDR3 is TGTGCCTGGAGTGGGGGCAGCTATGGCTACACCTTC.

Remarks on this clone: Its ends do not fully match the called genes, so a read error is possible. The V and J genes are TRBV3-1 (or the pseudogene TRBV3-2) and TRBJ1-2, with 7 positions matching TRBD1. Germline CDR1 and CDR2: LGHDT and YNNKEL (reference sequence). The CDR3 runs to 16 residues. The CDR3 DNA follows: TGTGCCAGCAGCCAAGATCTAAGAGGGGGCGACTACGGCTACACCTTC. It codes for CASSQDLRGGDYGYTF.

The chain employs TRBV9 and TRBJ1-1; D perhaps matches TRBD1 (5 bases). The CDR3 is 15 amino acids. The V gene lost 4 bases and the J gene lost 3 bases, with 16 bases spanning the gap. The germline V gene encodes CDR1 SGDLS and CDR2 YYNGEE. CDR3 coding DNA: TGTGCCAGCAGCCCCGGGCGGGGGGATGACACTGAAGCTTTCTTT. Encoded protein: CASSPGRGDDTEAFF.

A word on this clone: The germline gene is not matched at one end of the junction; a read error may be the cause. The rearrangement joins TRBV5-6 to TRBJ1-1; no clear D. The CDR3 extends over 13 amino acids. Looked up from germline, CDR1 is SGHDT and CDR2 is YYEEEE. The CDR3 is CASSLTPASEAFF. The CDR3 DNA sequence: TGTGCCAGCAGCTTGACCCCCGCTTCTGAGGCTTTCTTT.

V is TRBV20-1 and J is TRBJ1-1; 7 bases are shared with TRBD1. The germline V gene has CDR1 DFQATT and CDR2 SNEGSKA (reference sequence). V trimming: 5 bases; J trimming: 9 bases; junction bases outside the gene matches: 3. There are 10 residues in the CDR3. CDR3 protein: CSAEGAKAFF. The CDR3 region has the DNA TGCAGTGCTGAGGGGGCGAAAGCTTTCTTT.

V is TRBV30 and J is TRBJ2-7; D possibly corresponds to TRBD1 (6 bases). The CDR3 runs to 12 residues. V dropped 1 base and J dropped 2 bases, with 6 bases sitting between them. CDR1 and CDR2 from the germline V gene are GTSNPN and SVGIG (reference sequence). CDR3 loop: CAWSEGAYEQYF. The DNA for the CDR3 is TGTGCCTGGAGTGAGGGGGCCTACGAGCAGTACTTC.

This clone was observed once. The gene calls are TRBV5-5 and TRBJ1-5; possible D gene TRBD1, 5 bases. Deletions cut 3 bases from V and 4 bases from J, with 14 bases between. The CDR3 length is 15 residues. Germline CDR1 SGHKS, CDR2 YYEKEE (reference sequence). CDR3 residues: CASSSPGRENQPQHF. The CDR3 DNA follows: TGTGCCAGCAGCTCTCCGGGACGGGAGAATCAGCCCCAGCATTTT. The variable domain in full, with the rest retrieved from reference TRBV5-5 and TRBJ1-5, is DAGVTQSPTHLIKTRGQQVTLRCSPISGHKSVSWYQQVLGQGPQFIFQYYEKEERGRGNFPDRFSARQFPNYSSELNVNALLLGDSALYLCASSSPGRENQPQHFGDGTRLSIL.